This T cell receptor beta chain came from a study of T cells expressing NK-cell markers. Study-wide results and caveats: Where a handful of donors were concerned, these clonotypes also led the CD3+CD56-NKG2C+ fraction.

It was by 5'RACE template switching with UMIs that TCR beta cDNA was made. TCRdb re-called the 5' RACE reads and catalogs CDR3 proteins one per entry, DNA excluded. The sample holds around 380,000 distinct CDR3 sequences. Comments on this clonotype: Its target is unknown.

The TCR originated in a woman between 50 and 59 years old in good health. Sequencing was carried out using blood T cells: a sorted CD56 or NKG2C T cell subset, CD4+ or CD8+ T cells, or bulk PBMC T cells (not recorded which).

This CDR3 is CASMGLPTGELFF. This rearrangement joins TRBV6-5 to TRBJ2-2; TCRdb calls TRBD1, which cannot be checked without DNA. The CDR3 length is 13 residues. Germline CDR1 is MNHEY and CDR2 is SVGAGI.